What follows are 21 T cell receptor beta chains derived from one specimen sequenced in a study of CD8 T cells in Susac syndrome. Random-hexamer reverse transcription was applied to roughly 0.5 to 1 ug RNA. Each CDR3 protein is one row after TCRdb ran MiXCR on the immunoSEQ multiplex PCR reads. This sample has 45,000 to 55,000 distinct CDR3 sequences; 80% to 95% occur once, and the top ten carry approximately 0.53%. Sequencing input: CD8+ T cells from PBMCs. The receptor source for this set is a human donor in good health.

The chain carries TRBV29-1 and TRBJ2-7; D is undetermined. The ends were cut back, 4 bases at V and 4 bases at J, with 8 bases in the middle. The CDR3 runs to 11 residues. The germline CDR1 and CDR2 sequences are SQVTM and ANQGSEA. CDR3 in amino acids: CSVGVGYEQYF. CDR3 in DNA: TGCAGCGTTGGTGTAGGGTACGAGCAGTACTTC.

The V and J genes are TRBV6-5 and TRBJ2-2; D may be TRBD2 (6 bases). The CDR3 length is 14 residues. Germline CDR1 reads MNHEY; CDR2 reads SVGAGI. Trimming cost V 6 bases and J 2 bases, with 10 bases left between them. For the CDR3, the DNA is TGTGCCAGCAGCGACGGGAGAAACACCGGGGAGCTGTTTTTT. This translates into CASSDGRNTGELFF.

The chain is built from TRBV30 and TRBJ2-6; no clear D. This CDR3 has 15 residues. The germline gives CDR1 GTSNPN, CDR2 SVGIG (reference sequence). The V end lost 0 bases, the J end lost 0 bases, and 6 bases lay between the germline ends. CDR3 sequence: CAWSVAISGANVLTF. CDR3 coding DNA: TGTGCCTGGAGTGTTGCGATCTCTGGGGCCAACGTCCTGACTTTC.

This clonotype came up once. The chain combines TRBV6-1 with TRBJ2-3, with 10 bases that match TRBD1. J gave up 5 bases and V 7 bases, and 9 bases lay outside the gene matches. Germline CDR1 and CDR2: MNHNS and SASEGT. This CDR3 comprises 15 residues. CDR3 nucleotides: TGTGCCAGCACCCCCGGGACAGGGGATATAGATACGCAGTATTTT. Its protein is CASTPGTGDIDTQYF.

The chain combines TRBV27 with TRBJ1-1; perhaps TRBD1 as D (6 bases). This CDR3 contains 15 residues. Looked up from germline, CDR1 is MNHEY and CDR2 is SMNVEV (reference sequence). Deletions cut 8 bases from V and 3 bases from J, with 19 bases between. This CDR3 is CASGNRAGLDTEAFF. The CDR3 DNA is TGTGCCAGCGGGAACAGGGCGGGATTGGACACTGAAGCTTTCTTT.

This clonotype was observed once. The rearrangement joins TRBV15 to TRBJ1-2, with D possibly TRBD1 on 5 matching bases. CDR3 length: 15 amino acids. Trimming pared 0 bases from V and 8 bases from J, leaving 16 bases between. Germline V gene data show CDR1 as LNHNV and CDR2 as YYDKDF (reference sequence). The CDR3 sequence: CATSRDVGAGRGYTF. The CDR3 bases are TGTGCCACCAGCAGAGATGTAGGGGCCGGACGGGGCTACACCTTC. The full variable domain, rest sourced from reference TRBV15 and TRBJ1-2, is DAMVIQNPRYQVTQFGKPVTLSCSQTLNHNVMYWYQQKSSQAPKLLFHYYDKDFNNEADTPDNFQSRRPNTSFCFLDIRSPGLGDTAMYLCATSRDVGAGRGYTFGSGTRLTVV.

This rearrangement joins TRBV9 to TRBJ2-7, with TRBD2 identical over 12 bases. With V trimmed by 1 base and J by 2 bases, 4 bases remained unmatched. In germline, CDR1 is SGDLS, CDR2 YYNGEE. The CDR3 runs 16 residues. In nucleotides, the CDR3 is TGTGCCAGCAGCGTATTTGCTAGCGGGAGGGCCTACGAGCAGTACTTC. It yields the protein CASSVFASGRAYEQYF.

The chain is built from TRBV5-1 and TRBJ2-7; TRBD2 might be the D (6 bases). Trimming stripped 7 bases from V and 4 bases from J, with 18 bases between. Germline V lookup: CDR1 SGHRS, CDR2 YFSETQ. The CDR3 is made up of 14 amino acids. In DNA, the CDR3 is TGCGCCAGCTACGACGGAGGGCTTGTATACGAGCAGTACTTC. This translates into CASYDGGLVYEQYF.

The V gene is TRBV4-1, the J gene TRBJ2-7; D unresolved. Deletions cut 2 bases from V and 3 bases from J, with 11 bases between. In germline, CDR1 is MGHRA, CDR2 YSYEKL. The CDR3 loop spans 14 amino acids. The CDR3 region has the DNA TGCGCCAGCAGCCAACAGGTCTTAGGCTACGAGCAGTACTTC. Encoded protein: CASSQQVLGYEQYF.

The chain joins TRBV29-1 to TRBJ1-5; TRBD1 might be the D (6 bases). In germline, CDR1 is SQVTM, CDR2 ANQGSEA. The CDR3 consists of 13 residues. V shed 6 bases and J shed 5 bases, with 14 bases lying between them. CDR3 DNA: TGCAGCGTCCGACAGGATTCTGATCAGCCCCAGCATTTT. It encodes CSVRQDSDQPQHF.

The chain combines TRBV5-1 with TRBJ1-1; D unclear. This CDR3 comprises 17 residues. Germline lookup yields CDR1 SGHRS and CDR2 YFSETQ. Trimming left V 0 bases short and J 2 bases short, with 17 bases between. CDR3 loop: CASSLGQPPRENTEAFF. The CDR3 bases are TGCGCCAGCAGCTTGGGGCAGCCGCCCCGTGAAAACACTGAAGCTTTCTTT.

A single count supports this clonotype. The J gene is TRBJ1-4, the V gene TRBV13; weak D call: TRBD1 (5 bases). The CDR3 totals 15 residues. The V and J ends lost 0 bases and 8 bases respectively, with 13 bases between them. Germline assignment: CDR1 PRHDT and CDR2 FYEKMQ (reference sequence). CDR3 residues: CASSLGAGWPEKLFF. For the CDR3, the DNA is TGTGCCAGCAGCTTAGGTGCAGGGTGGCCGGAAAAACTGTTTTTT. The variable domain in full, with the rest retrieved from reference TRBV13 and TRBJ1-4, is AAGVIQSPRHLIKEKRETATLKCYPIPRHDTVYWYQQGPGQDPQFLISFYEKMQSDKGSIPDRFSAQQFSDYHSELNMSSLELGDSALYFCASSLGAGWPEKLFFGSGTQLSVL.

This clonotype was found once. The V and J genes are TRBV29-1 and TRBJ2-2; tentatively, D is TRBD1 or TRBD2 (5 bases each). V was trimmed by 3 bases and J by 4 bases, leaving 18 bases between them. CDR1 is SQVTM, CDR2 ANQGSEA, per germline. The CDR3 runs 16 residues. Here the CDR3 reads CSVDTGRGAPTGELFF. CDR3 coding DNA: TGCAGCGTTGATACCGGACGAGGGGCCCCCACCGGGGAGCTGTTTTTT.

The chain is built from TRBV5-6 and TRBJ2-5; 7 nucleotides line up with TRBD2. There are 12 residues in the CDR3. J was trimmed by 4 bases and V by 4 bases; bases with no gene match: 1. The germline CDR1 and CDR2 sequences are SGHDT and YYEEEE. The CDR3 here is CASSASGETQYF. Here the CDR3 DNA reads TGTGCCAGCAGCGCTAGCGGAGAGACCCAGTACTTC.

The CDR3 region has the DNA TGTGCCAGCAGCTTACCCCTGTCGGGGTATCAAGAGACCCAGTACTTC. Its translation: CASSLPLSGYQETQYF. The chain links TRBV28 to TRBJ2-5; perhaps TRBD2 as D (5 bases). Trimming removed 6 bases from V and 2 bases from J, with 19 bases in between. Germline assignment: CDR1 MDHEN and CDR2 SYDVKM. This CDR3 is built from 16 residues.

V usage is TRBV7-9 and J usage is TRBJ2-3; 12 bases are shared with TRBD1. V was clipped by 8 bases and J by 5 bases; unmatched bases: 8. The CDR3 covers 15 residues. CDR1 is SEHNR, CDR2 FQNEAQ, per germline (reference sequence). In nucleotides, the CDR3 is TGTGCCAGCCTTCAGGGGACAGGGGGCAGAGATACGCAGTATTTT. Protein sequence: CASLQGTGGRDTQYF.

The V gene is TRBV5-1, the J gene TRBJ2-1, with 11 bases identical to TRBD2. In germline, CDR1 is SGHRS, CDR2 YFSETQ. CDR3 size: 16 residues. The V and J ends lost 3 bases and 2 bases, in that order; junction bases with no gene match: 4. The DNA of the CDR3 is TGCGCCAGCAGCTCGGGACTAGCGGAAGCCTACAATGAGCAGTTCTTC. It specifies CASSSGLAEAYNEQFF. Supplemented by reference TRBV5-1 and TRBJ2-1, the full variable domain reads KAGVTQTPRYLIKTRGQQVTLSCSPISGHRSVSWYQQTPGQGLQFLFEYFSETQRNKGNFPGRFSGRQFSNSRSEMNVSTLELGDSALYLCASSSGLAEAYNEQFFGPGTRLTVL.

The rearrangement uses TRBV25-1 and TRBJ2-5, with D possibly being TRBD1 (6 bases). Trimming removed 1 base from V and 3 bases from J, with 6 bases in between. The CDR3 has 13 amino acids. Looked up from germline, CDR1 is MGHDK and CDR2 is SYGVNS. CDR3 loop: CASSEWTEETQYF. The DNA of the CDR3 is TGTGCCAGCAGTGAATGGACAGAAGAGACCCAGTACTTC.

The genes are TRBV28 and TRBJ1-1; D uncertain. The CDR3 covers 13 residues. Germline CDR1 is MDHEN and CDR2 is SYDVKM. The V end was cut by 0 bases, the J end by 1 base, with 3 bases between. The CDR3 reads CASSLWRNTEAFF. The CDR3 bases are TGTGCCAGCAGTTTATGGAGGAACACTGAAGCTTTCTTT.

The chain joins TRBV5-1 to TRBJ2-7; D perhaps matches TRBD1 (5 bases). The CDR3 has 14 amino acids. Trimming took off 4 bases at V and 3 bases at J, with 14 bases between the two ends. CDR1 is SGHRS, CDR2 YFSETQ, per germline. The CDR3 region has the DNA TGCGCCAGCAGCGTAGGTGCGCAGGGCTACGAGCAGTACTTC. Amino acids: CASSVGAQGYEQYF.

This clonotype has only one observation. This chain joins TRBV10-3 and TRBJ1-1; D is undetermined. Deletions cut 6 bases from V and 1 base from J, with 9 bases between. CDR1 and CDR2 (germline): ENHRY, SYGVKD. This CDR3 comprises 13 residues. The DNA for the CDR3 is TGTGCCATCAGGCCTGTGGGGAACACTGAAGCTTTCTTT. It encodes CAIRPVGNTEAFF.